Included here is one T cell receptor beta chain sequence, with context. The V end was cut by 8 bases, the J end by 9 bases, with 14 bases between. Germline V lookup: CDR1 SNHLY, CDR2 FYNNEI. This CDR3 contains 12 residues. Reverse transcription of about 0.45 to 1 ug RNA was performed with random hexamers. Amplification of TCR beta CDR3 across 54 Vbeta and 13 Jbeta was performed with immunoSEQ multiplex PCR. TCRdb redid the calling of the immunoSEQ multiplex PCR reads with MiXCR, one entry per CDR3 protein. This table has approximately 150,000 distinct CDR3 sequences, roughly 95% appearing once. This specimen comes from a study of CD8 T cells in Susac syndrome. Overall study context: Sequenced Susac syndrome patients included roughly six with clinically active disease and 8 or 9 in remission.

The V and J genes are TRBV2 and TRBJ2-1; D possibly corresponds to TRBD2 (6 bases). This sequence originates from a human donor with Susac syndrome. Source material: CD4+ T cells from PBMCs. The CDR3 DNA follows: TGTGCCAGCCGGGACTCTAGGGGTGAGCAGTTCTTC. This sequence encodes CASRDSRGEQFF.